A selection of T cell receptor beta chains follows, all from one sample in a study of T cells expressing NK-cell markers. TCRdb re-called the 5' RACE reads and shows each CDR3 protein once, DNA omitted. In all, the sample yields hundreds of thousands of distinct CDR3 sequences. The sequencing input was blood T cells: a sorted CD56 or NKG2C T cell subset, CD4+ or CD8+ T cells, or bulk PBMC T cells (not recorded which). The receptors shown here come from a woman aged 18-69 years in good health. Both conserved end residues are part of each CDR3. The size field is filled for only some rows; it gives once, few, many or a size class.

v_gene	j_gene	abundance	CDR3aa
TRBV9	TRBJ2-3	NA	CASSVGGHTDTQYF
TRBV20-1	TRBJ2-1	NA	CSASPFSGRLNEQFF
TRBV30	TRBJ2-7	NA	CAWGWGQYYEQYF
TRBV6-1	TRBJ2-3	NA	CASSESGTGGSTDTQYF
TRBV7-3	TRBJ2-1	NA	CASSLIGSGTEQFF
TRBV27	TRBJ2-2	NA	CASSLSRGSTGELFF
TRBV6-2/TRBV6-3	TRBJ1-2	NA	CASSYLPDSFGYTF
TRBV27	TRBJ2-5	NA	CASKIPSSETQYF
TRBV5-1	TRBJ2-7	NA	CASSLGDRIYEQYF
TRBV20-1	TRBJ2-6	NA	CSAIPSGKSGANVLTF
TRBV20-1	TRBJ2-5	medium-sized	CSARGGGGRETQYF
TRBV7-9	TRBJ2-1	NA	CASSLVATLAGEQFF
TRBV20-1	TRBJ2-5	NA	CSASGDQETQYF
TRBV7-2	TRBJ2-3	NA	CASSTYTDTQYF
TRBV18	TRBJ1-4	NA	CASSPPGDEKLFF
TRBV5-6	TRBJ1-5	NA	CASSFSGLSLNQPQHF
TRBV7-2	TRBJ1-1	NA	CASSTYDRGLSNTEAFF
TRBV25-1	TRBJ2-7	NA	CASSPDGPPIYEQYF
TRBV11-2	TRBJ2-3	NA	CASSLGLAGGPSTDTQYF
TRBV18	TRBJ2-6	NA	CASSLPQGPAGANVLTF
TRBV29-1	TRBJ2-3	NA	CSALSGEGTDTQYF
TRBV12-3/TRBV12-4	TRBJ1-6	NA	CASSGPGTGIGSPLHF
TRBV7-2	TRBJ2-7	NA	CASSQSPLTYEQYF
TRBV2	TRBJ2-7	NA	CASMQPGQTAYEQYF
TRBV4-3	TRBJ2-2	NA	CASSRTSGGNTGELFF
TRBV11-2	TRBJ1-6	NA	CACSGEGTGTPSSYNSPLHF
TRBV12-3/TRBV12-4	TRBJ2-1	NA	CASSLWHPPYSSYNEQFF
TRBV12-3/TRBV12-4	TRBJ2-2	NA	CASRVDRNTGELFF
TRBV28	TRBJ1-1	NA	CASDRAVNTEAFF
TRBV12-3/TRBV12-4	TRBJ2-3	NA	CASSAPTSGGSLRDTQYF
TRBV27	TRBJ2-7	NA	CASSLGGTEFYEQYF
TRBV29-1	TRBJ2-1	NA	CSVEGAGSSYNEQFF
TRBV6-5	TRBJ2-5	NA	CASSYSSWGRETQYF
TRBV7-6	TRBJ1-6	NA	CASSLAIRVSPLHF
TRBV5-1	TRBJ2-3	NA	CASSWSGTSGADTQYF
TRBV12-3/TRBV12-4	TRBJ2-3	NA	CASSSGLAGKDTQYF
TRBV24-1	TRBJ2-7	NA	CATSDSGQGSFYEQYF
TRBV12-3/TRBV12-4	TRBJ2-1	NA	CASTLLGDEQFF
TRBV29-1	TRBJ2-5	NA	CSVEDRPGLAHVSRWETQYF
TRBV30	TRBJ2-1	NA	CAWSAPVRPWDEQFF
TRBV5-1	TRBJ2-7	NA	CASSQPGTGIYEQYF
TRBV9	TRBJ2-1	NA	CASSHSTSGLYNEQFF
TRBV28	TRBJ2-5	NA	CASSFPGQGAQTQYF
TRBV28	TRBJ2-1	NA	CASSLLPGGRRPPYNEQFF
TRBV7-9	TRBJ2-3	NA	CASSQSGVDTQYF
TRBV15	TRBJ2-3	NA	CATSRNGAGLSDTQYF
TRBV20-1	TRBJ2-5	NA	CSARRVEVQETQYF
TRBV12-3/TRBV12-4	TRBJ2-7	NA	CASRMTGGVEQYF
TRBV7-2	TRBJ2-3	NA	CASSLRRFTDTQYF
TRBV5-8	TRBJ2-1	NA	CASSLVRANEQFF